This entry lists 3 T cell receptor beta chains sequenced from one sample in a study of cytomegalovirus exposure and HLA in healthy donors. 60 Vbeta and 13 Jbeta primers were used in PCR. Here immunoSEQ multiplex PCR was the method, and the copy in TCRdb shows in-frame clones only, minus some. The repertoire holds under 130,000 clones, with 55% to 65% as singletons. Specimen: PBMCs. These receptors all stem from a man aged 25 to 45 in good health and CMV-seropositive.

This chain connects TRBV7-2 to TRBJ1-5, with a tentative D call TRBD1 (6 bases). CDR3 length: 16 residues. The V gene lost 1 base and the J gene lost 4 bases, with 14 bases spanning the gap. Germline values: CDR1 SGHTA, CDR2 FQGNSA. In nucleotides, the CDR3 is TGTGCCAGCAGCTTAGAGGGGGGGGTCGCTAATCAGCCCCAGCATTTT. This encodes CASSLEGGVANQPQHF.

The table lists this clone with a few counts. J is TRBJ2-1 and V is TRBV10-3; D possibly corresponds to TRBD1 (7 bases). The V end was cut by 8 bases, the J end by 5 bases, with 25 bases between. Germline CDR1 and CDR2: ENHRY and SYGVKD. The CDR3 sequence is 17 residues long. CDR3 loop: CAIRRGTGAVVDNEQFF. Here the CDR3 DNA reads TGTGCCATCCGGAGGGGTACAGGGGCTGTCGTTGACAATGAGCAGTTCTTC.

This chain joins TRBV7-3 and TRBJ2-7; 9 bases fit TRBD2. The V gene's germline CDR1 is SGHTA and CDR2 FQGTGA. Losses at the gene ends were 2 bases for V and 4 bases for J; bases not matched to a gene: 0. The CDR3 extends over 13 amino acids. This CDR3 is CASSLAGGYEQYF. CDR3 DNA: TGTGCCAGCAGCTTAGCGGGGGGGTACGAGCAGTACTTC.